This T cell receptor (beta chain) was retrieved from a study of cytomegalovirus exposure and HLA in healthy donors. Overall study results and limits: The study labeled approximately 150 TCR beta chains cytomegalovirus-associated.

In regard to this clone: Its cognate antigen is unknown.

Clones were read by immunoSEQ multiplex PCR, and TCRdb kept only the in-frame ones, dropping some. The sample shows over 200,000 clones, about 90% of them seen only once. The approximately 120-subject validation cohort, separate from the roughly 700-subject first cohort, included the donors. Trimming shortened V by 2 bases and J by 4 bases, and 15 bases separated the two germline ends. Germline assignment: CDR1 MNHEY and CDR2 SMNVEV (reference sequence). The CDR3 contains 16 residues. Specimen: PBMCs. The receptor was isolated from a woman aged 18-35 years in good health and CMV-seronegative. V and J are TRBV27 and TRBJ2-1, with D possibly being TRBD2 (6 bases). The CDR3 loop reads CASSLGGARGYNEQFF. The CDR3 coding sequence is TGTGCCAGCAGTTTAGGGGGTGCGCGGGGTTACAATGAGCAGTTCTTC.